This TCR beta chain was obtained from a study of T cell repertoires in cytomegalovirus infection. CDR1 is DFQATT and CDR2 is SNEGSKA in the germline V gene (reference sequence). The CDR3 is made up of 16 amino acids. V was shortened by 1 base and J by 0 bases, with 13 bases between the two germline ends. Worth noting for this clonotype: What it binds is unknown.

Using its own MiXCR run on the reads, TCRdb lists one record per CDR3 protein. The sample shows about 310,000 distinct CDR3 sequences, 20% to 25% of them seen only once. Sequenced here: cultured PBMCs, sampled from culture after CMV antigen stimulation. This chain joins TRBV20-1 and TRBJ1-5, with a tentative D call TRBD1 (5 bases). The TCR originated in a human donor in good health (CMV status not recorded). Some clones in this sample may be carry-over from other donors' samples. CDR3 sequence: CSARVHPRVSNQPQHF. CDR3 bases: TGCAGTGCTAGAGTCCACCCCAGGGTTAGCAATCAGCCCCAGCATTTT.